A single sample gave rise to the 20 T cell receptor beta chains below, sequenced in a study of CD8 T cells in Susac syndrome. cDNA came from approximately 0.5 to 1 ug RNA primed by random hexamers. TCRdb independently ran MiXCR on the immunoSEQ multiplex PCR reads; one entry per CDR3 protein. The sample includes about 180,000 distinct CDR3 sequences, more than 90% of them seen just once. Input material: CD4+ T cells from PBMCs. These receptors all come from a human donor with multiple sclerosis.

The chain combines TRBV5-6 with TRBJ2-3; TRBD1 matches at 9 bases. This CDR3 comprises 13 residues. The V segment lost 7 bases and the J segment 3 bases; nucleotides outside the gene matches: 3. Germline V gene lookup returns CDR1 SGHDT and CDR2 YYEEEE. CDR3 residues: CASQGQGTDTQYF. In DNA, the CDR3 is TGTGCCAGCCAGGGACAGGGTACAGATACGCAGTATTTT.

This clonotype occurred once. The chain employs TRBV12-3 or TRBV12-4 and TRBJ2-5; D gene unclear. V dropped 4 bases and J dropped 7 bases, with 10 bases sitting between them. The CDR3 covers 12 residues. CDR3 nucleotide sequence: TGTGCCAGCAGTTCACCCCCCGCGACCCAGTACTTC. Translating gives CASSSPPATQYF.

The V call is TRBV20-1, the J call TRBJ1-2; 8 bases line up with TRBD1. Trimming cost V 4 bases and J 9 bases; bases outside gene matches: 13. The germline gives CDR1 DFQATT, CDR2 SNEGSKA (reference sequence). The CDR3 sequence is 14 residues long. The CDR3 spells CSATPGQVRVSYTF. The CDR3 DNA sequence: TGCAGTGCTACCCCGGGACAGGTTCGCGTAAGCTACACCTTC.

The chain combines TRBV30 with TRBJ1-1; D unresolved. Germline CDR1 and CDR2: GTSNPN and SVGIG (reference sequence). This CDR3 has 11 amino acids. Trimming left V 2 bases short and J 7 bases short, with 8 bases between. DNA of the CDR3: TGTGCCTGGAGTCCTACCGATGAAGCTTTCTTT. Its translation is CAWSPTDEAFF.

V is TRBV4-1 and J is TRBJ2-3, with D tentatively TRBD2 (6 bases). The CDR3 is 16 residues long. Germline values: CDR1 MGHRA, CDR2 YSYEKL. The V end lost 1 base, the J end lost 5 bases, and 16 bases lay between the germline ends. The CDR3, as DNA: TGCGCCAGCAGCCAAGTTTCCGGGACTCTGGGAGATACGCAGTATTTT. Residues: CASSQVSGTLGDTQYF.

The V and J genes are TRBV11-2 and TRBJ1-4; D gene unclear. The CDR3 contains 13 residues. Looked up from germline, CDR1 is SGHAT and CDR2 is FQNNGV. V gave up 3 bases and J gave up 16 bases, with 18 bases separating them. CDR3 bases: TGTGCCAGCAGCTTCAGTAACACTCAGGTGCCGTTTTTT. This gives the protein CASSFSNTQVPFF.

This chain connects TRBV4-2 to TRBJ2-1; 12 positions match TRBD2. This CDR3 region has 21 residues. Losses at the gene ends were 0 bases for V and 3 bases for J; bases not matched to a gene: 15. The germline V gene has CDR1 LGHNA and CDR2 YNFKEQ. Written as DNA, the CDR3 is TGTGCCAGCAGCCAAGATTTAAGCTTGGTCGAGGGACTAGCGGGCTACAATGAGCAGTTCTTC. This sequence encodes CASSQDLSLVEGLAGYNEQFF.

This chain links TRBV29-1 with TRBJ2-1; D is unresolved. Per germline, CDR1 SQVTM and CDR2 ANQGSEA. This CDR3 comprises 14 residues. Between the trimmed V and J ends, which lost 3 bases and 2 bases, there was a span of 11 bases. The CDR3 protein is CSVDSPDTYNEQFF. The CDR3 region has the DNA TGCAGCGTTGACAGTCCAGATACCTACAATGAGCAGTTCTTC.

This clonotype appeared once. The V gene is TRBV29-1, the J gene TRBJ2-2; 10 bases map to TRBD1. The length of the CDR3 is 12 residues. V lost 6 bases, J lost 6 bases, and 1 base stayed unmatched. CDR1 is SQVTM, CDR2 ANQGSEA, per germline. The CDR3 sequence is CSVGQGSGELFF. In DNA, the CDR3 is TGCAGCGTGGGACAGGGGTCCGGGGAGCTGTTTTTT.

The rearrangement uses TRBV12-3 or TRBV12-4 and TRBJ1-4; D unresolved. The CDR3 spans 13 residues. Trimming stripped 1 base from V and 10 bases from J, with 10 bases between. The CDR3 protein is CASSLGFTGKLFF. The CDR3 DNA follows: TGTGCCAGCAGTTTAGGGTTTACGGGAAAACTGTTTTTT.

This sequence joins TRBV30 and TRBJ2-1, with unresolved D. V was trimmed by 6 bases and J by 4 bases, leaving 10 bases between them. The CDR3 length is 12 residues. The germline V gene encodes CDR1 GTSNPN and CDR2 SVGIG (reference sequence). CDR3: CACLEGYNEQFF. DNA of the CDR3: TGTGCCTGCCTTGAAGGGTACAATGAGCAGTTCTTC.

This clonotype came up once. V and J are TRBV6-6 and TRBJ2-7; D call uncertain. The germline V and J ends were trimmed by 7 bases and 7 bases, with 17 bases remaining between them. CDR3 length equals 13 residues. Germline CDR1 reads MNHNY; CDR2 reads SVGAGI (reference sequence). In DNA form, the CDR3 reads TGTGCCAGCAATCAAAATGCCCTTGAAGAGCAGTACTTC. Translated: CASNQNALEEQYF.

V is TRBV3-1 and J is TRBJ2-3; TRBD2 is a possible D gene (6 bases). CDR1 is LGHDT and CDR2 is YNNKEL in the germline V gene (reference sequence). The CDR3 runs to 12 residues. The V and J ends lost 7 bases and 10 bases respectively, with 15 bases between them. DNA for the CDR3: TGTGCCAGCACCCGCACCGGGACTCCGCAGTATTTT. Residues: CASTRTGTPQYF.

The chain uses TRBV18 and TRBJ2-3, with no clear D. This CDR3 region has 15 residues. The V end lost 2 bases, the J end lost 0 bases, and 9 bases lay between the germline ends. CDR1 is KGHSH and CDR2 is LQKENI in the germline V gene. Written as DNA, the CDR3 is TGTGCCAGCTCACCATCACCCAGTAGCACAGATACGCAGTATTTT. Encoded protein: CASSPSPSSTDTQYF.

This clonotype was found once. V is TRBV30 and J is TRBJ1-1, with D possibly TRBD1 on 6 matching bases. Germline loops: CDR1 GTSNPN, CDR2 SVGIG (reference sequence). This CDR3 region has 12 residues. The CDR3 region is CTGGRVNTEAFF. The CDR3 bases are TGTACGGGGGGCCGAGTGAACACTGAAGCTTTCTTT. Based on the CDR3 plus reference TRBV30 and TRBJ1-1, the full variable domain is SQTIHQWPATLVQPVGSPLSLECTVEGTSNPNLYWYRQAAGRGLQLLFYSVGIGQISSEVPQNLSASRPQDRQFILSSKKLLLSDSGFYLCTGGRVNTEAFFGQGTRLTVV.

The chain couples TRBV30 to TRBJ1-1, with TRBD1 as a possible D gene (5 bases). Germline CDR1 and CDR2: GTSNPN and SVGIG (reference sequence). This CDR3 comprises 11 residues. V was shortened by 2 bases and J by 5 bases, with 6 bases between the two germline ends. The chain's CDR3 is CAWSRGTEAFF. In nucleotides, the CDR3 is TGTGCCTGGAGTAGGGGAACTGAAGCTTTCTTT.

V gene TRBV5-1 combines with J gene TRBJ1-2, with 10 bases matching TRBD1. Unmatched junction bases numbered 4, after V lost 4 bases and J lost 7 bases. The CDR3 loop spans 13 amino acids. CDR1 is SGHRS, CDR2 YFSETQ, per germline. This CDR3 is CASSPRDRGGYTF. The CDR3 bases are TGCGCCAGCAGCCCCAGGGACAGGGGTGGCTACACCTTC.

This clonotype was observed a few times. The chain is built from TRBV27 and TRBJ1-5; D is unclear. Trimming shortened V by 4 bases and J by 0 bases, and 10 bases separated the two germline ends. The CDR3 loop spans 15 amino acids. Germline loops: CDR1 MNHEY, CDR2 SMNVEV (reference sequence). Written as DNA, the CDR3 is TGTGCCAGCAGTTCTACCGGATATAGCAATCAGCCCCAGCATTTT. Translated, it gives CASSSTGYSNQPQHF.

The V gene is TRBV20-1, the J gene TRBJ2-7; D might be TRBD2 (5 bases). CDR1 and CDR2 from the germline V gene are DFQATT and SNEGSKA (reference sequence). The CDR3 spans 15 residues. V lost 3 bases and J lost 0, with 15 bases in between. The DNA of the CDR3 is TGCAGTGCTAGGGAGGTTCCCGGAAGCTCCTACGAGCAGTACTTC. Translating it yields CSAREVPGSSYEQYF.

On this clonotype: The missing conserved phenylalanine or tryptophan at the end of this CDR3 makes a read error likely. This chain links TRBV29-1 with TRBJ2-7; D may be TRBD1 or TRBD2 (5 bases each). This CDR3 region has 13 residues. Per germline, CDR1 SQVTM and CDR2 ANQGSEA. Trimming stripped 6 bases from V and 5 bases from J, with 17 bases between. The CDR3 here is CSVSGRLVDEQYL. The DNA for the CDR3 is TGCAGCGTGTCGGGACGGCTGGTGGACGAGCAGTACCTC.